Shown below are 11 T cell receptor beta chains from a single sample sequenced in a study of HIV-infected patients and healthy controls. In TCRdb, the 5' RACE reads were re-called with MiXCR into one record per CDR3 protein. Counted here are 50,000 to 80,000 distinct CDR3 sequences, roughly a fifth occurring once; the ten biggest clones make up 1.4%. Sequenced sample: CD4+ T cells from blood. These receptors originate from a human donor in good health.

This chain connects TRBV6-2 or TRBV6-3 to TRBJ1-1; perhaps TRBD1 as D (6 bases). There are 13 residues in the CDR3. The germline V gene encodes CDR1 MNHEY and CDR2 SVGEGT. Trimming left V 4 bases short and J 8 bases short, with 14 bases between. As DNA, the CDR3 is TGTGCCAGCAGTTGGCCCGGACAGAGAGAAGCTTTCTTT. Translated, it gives CASSWPGQREAFF.

This clonotype came up a few times. The V and J genes are TRBV19 and TRBJ1-2; 9 bases map to TRBD1. CDR3 size: 16 residues. In germline, CDR1 is LNHDA, CDR2 SQIVND (reference sequence). With 9 bases clipped from V and 7 bases from J, the junction kept 18 bases outside the gene matches. The chain's CDR3 is CASLSPGQGSYGGYTF. CDR3 coding DNA: TGTGCCAGCCTATCCCCGGGACAGGGCTCGTACGGTGGCTACACCTTC.

This clonotype was seen only a few times. The CDR3 sequence: CASSESSGRHNEQFF. DNA for the CDR3: TGTGCCAGCAGCGAGTCTAGCGGGCGCCACAATGAGCAGTTCTTC. V usage is TRBV9 and J usage is TRBJ2-1; 8 nucleotides agree with TRBD2. The CDR3 has 15 residues. Germline CDR1 SGDLS, CDR2 YYNGEE. J gave up 5 bases and V 3 bases, and 7 bases lay outside the gene matches.

The rearrangement uses TRBV7-9 and TRBJ2-5; D gene uncertain. V was pared by 2 bases and J by 2 bases, with 12 bases between. Germline CDR1 SEHNR, CDR2 FQNEAQ (reference sequence). There are 15 residues in the CDR3. CDR3: CASSLWLGQQETQYF. CDR3 coding DNA: TGTGCCAGCAGCTTATGGTTAGGGCAGCAAGAGACCCAGTACTTC.

This clonotype came up many times. The genes are TRBV4-3 and TRBJ1-1; D is unresolved. This CDR3 is built from 13 residues. V lost 2 bases, J lost 2 bases, and 6 bases lay in between. Germline V CDR1 and CDR2: LGHNA, YSLEER. The CDR3 DNA sequence: TGCGCCAGCAGCCAAATGGAAAACACTGAAGCTTTCTTT. Residues: CASSQMENTEAFF.

This clonotype showed up many times. This rearrangement joins TRBV7-3 to TRBJ2-3, with D perhaps matching TRBD1 (5 bases). This CDR3 has 13 amino acids. The V gene lost 2 bases and the J gene lost 3 bases, with 6 bases spanning the gap. CDR1 is SGHTA, CDR2 FQGTGA, per germline. The CDR3 spells CASSLDRTDTQYF. In DNA, the CDR3 is TGTGCCAGCAGCTTAGACAGAACAGATACGCAGTATTTT. The full variable domain, completed using reference TRBV7-3 and TRBJ2-3, is GAGVSQTPSNKVTEKGKYVELRCDPISGHTALYWYRQSLGQGPEFLIYFQGTGAADDSGLPNDRFFAVRPEGSVSTLKIQRTERGDSAVYLCASSLDRTDTQYFGPGTRLTVL.

This clonotype was detected ten times or more. V gene TRBV7-2 combines with J gene TRBJ2-3; D remains ambiguous. Germline values: CDR1 SGHTA, CDR2 FQGNSA. Trimming removed 3 bases from V and 0 bases from J, with 7 bases in between. This CDR3 has 14 residues. The CDR3 protein is CASSLGLSTDTQYF. The CDR3 DNA follows: TGTGCCAGCAGCTTGGGTCTGAGCACAGATACGCAGTATTTT.

The chain couples TRBV9 to TRBJ1-6; D uncertain. CDR1 is SGDLS, CDR2 YYNGEE, per germline. The CDR3 covers 14 residues. V was cut by 0 bases and J by 8 bases, with 9 bases left in between. The CDR3 DNA sequence: TGTGCCAGCAGCGTAGATAGCCAAGATTCACCCCTCCACTTT. This translates into CASSVDSQDSPLHF.

This chain links TRBV5-1 with TRBJ1-1, with TRBD1 as a possible D gene (5 bases). Trimming took off 3 bases at V and 8 bases at J, with 11 bases between the two ends. Germline V gives CDR1 SGHRS, CDR2 YFSETQ. CDR3 length: 12 residues. The DNA for the CDR3 is TGCGCCAGCAGCTCCCGGGACGAAGAAGCTTTCTTT. Translation: CASSSRDEEAFF.

This clonotype was detected ten times or more. The rearrangement links TRBV7-3 to TRBJ2-2; 9 bases fit TRBD1. The CDR3 is 16 residues long. Trimming took 0 bases from V and 6 from J; bases not matched to a gene: 5. Germline V gene sequence: CDR1 SGHTA, CDR2 FQGTGA. CDR3 DNA: TGTGCCAGCAGCTTAACGGGACAGGGTTGGGCCGGGGAGCTGTTTTTT. Translating it yields CASSLTGQGWAGELFF.

The chain has TRBV19 and TRBJ1-6, with a weak D call TRBD1 (6 bases). Deletions cut 7 bases from V and 8 bases from J, with 12 bases between. From germline, CDR1 is LNHDA and CDR2 SQIVND (reference sequence). The CDR3 has 13 residues. This chain's CDR3 is CASKGGWYSPLHF. The CDR3 DNA sequence: TGTGCCAGTAAGGGGGGCTGGTATTCACCCCTCCACTTT.